This record looks at one T cell receptor beta chain sequence and its context. Its antigen is currently unknown. The data belong to a study of shared clonotypes between healthy human individuals. Method: immunoSEQ multiplex PCR; TCRdb's copy keeps in-frame clones and lacks some. This sample yields around 2.5 million clones, of which over 85% are seen a single time; approximately 0.35% belongs to the top ten. V was shortened by 6 bases and J by 4 bases, with 21 bases between the two germline ends. The CDR3 is 16 residues long. Germline V gene lookup returns CDR1 MRHNA and CDR2 SNTAGT. Study-wide findings and caveats: Four donors held about 5% of naive CD4 clonotypes in common. Rarefaction showed that sequencing of sorted subsets was incomplete (despite large depth).

The material sequenced was naive CD4+ T cells from PBMCs. Subset indicated: CD45RA+ positively selected. This receptor was obtained from a man aged 18 to 30 in good health. Some clones in this sample may be carry-over from other donors' samples. The rearrangement uses TRBV6-4 and TRBJ1-2; perhaps TRBD1 as D (5 bases). The chain's CDR3 is CASSPQGLTGSYGYTF. The CDR3 DNA is TGTGCCAGCAGCCCCCAGGGCCTTACAGGTTCCTATGGCTACACCTTC.